The 30 T cell receptor beta chains below come from one sample, sequenced in a study of cytomegalovirus exposure and HLA in healthy donors. The PCR had 60 Vbeta and 13 Jbeta primers. Profiling relied on immunoSEQ multiplex PCR, and the TCRdb table lists in-frame clones only, not all of them. The data contain roughly 140,000 clones, roughly 65% of them singletons. The source material was PBMCs. Receptors were obtained from a man aged 60-69 years in good health and CMV-seronegative.

V usage is TRBV6-6 and J usage is TRBJ1-2; 10 nucleotides agree with TRBD1. The V and J ends lost 2 bases and 6 bases, in that order; junction bases with no gene match: 3. The CDR3 length is 14 residues. CDR1 and CDR2 from the germline V gene are MNHNY and SVGAGI (reference sequence). CDR3 nucleotide sequence: TGTGCCAGCAGTTACGACAGGGGGCATAATGGCTACACCTTC. Protein sequence: CASSYDRGHNGYTF.

This chain uses TRBV7-2 with TRBJ2-7; TRBD2 is a possible D gene (6 bases). Germline assignment: CDR1 SGHTA and CDR2 FQGNSA. Trimming left V 1 base short and J 6 bases short, with 16 bases between. The CDR3 is made up of 15 amino acids. The CDR3 reads CASSLVWRALGEQYF. In DNA, the CDR3 is TGTGCCAGCAGCTTAGTTTGGAGGGCTTTGGGCGAGCAGTACTTC.

This sequence joins TRBV9 and TRBJ2-3, with TRBD2 matching 12 bases. Looked up from germline, CDR1 is SGDLS and CDR2 is YYNGEE. The CDR3 is 16 amino acids. Germline trimming cut 0 bases from V and 6 bases from J; bases unmatched to any gene: 5. The CDR3 protein is CASSVAPSGREDTQYF. For the CDR3, the DNA is TGTGCCAGCAGCGTAGCTCCTAGCGGGAGGGAGGATACGCAGTATTTT.

This clone has only one observation. The chain has TRBV29-1 and TRBJ2-1; D may be TRBD2 (6 bases). The germline V gene encodes CDR1 SQVTM and CDR2 ANQGSEA. The CDR3 covers 16 residues. V lost 4 bases and J lost 0, with 16 bases in between. The CDR3 region has the DNA TGCAGCGTTGCCACTCCCCTAGCGCACTCCTACAATGAGCAGTTCTTC. This gives the protein CSVATPLAHSYNEQFF.

The gene calls are TRBV10-1 and TRBJ2-7; no definite D call. Per germline, CDR1 WNHNN and CDR2 SYGVQD (reference sequence). V was cut by 4 bases and J by 0 bases, with 4 bases left in between. This CDR3 has 12 amino acids. The CDR3 here is CASSVSSYEQYF. DNA of the CDR3: TGCGCCAGCAGTGTGAGCTCCTACGAGCAGTACTTC.

V and J are TRBV30 and TRBJ2-1, with a tentative D call TRBD1 (6 bases). V lost 2 bases and J lost 13, with 9 bases in between. This CDR3 comprises 10 residues. Germline CDR1 and CDR2: GTSNPN and SVGIG (reference sequence). The CDR3 loop reads CAWSRTVQFF. DNA of the CDR3: TGTGCCTGGAGTCGGACAGTCCAGTTCTTC.

This clone has only a few counts. The chain joins TRBV19 to TRBJ1-2; no definite D call. The CDR3 is 12 amino acids. V was shortened by 5 bases and J by 2 bases, with 6 bases between the two germline ends. From germline, CDR1 is LNHDA and CDR2 SQIVND (reference sequence). The DNA of the CDR3 is TGTGCCAGTAGTCCGGGAAACTATGGCTACACCTTC. Protein sequence: CASSPGNYGYTF.

This clone has just a few counts. The V gene is TRBV25-1, the J gene TRBJ2-3; 9 bases are a match to TRBD2. V shed 6 bases and J 5 bases; nucleotides not matched to a gene: 3. This CDR3 has 13 amino acids. Germline CDR1 MGHDK, CDR2 SYGVNS. The CDR3 DNA reads as TGTGCCAGCAGATTGACTAGCGGAGATACGCAGTATTTT. Its protein product is CASRLTSGDTQYF.

The V gene is TRBV21-1, the J gene TRBJ2-7; whether TRBD2, the table's D call, matches the DNA was not checked. TRBV21-1 is a pseudogene. The CDR3 has 15 residues. CDR3 sequence: CASSKGPAGSYEQYF. As DNA, the CDR3 is TGTGCCAGCAGCAAAGGGCCTGCGGGCTCCTACGAGCAGTACTTC.

As for this clone: This CDR3 is also generated by other DNA sequences in the sample. The chain carries TRBV18 and TRBJ1-5; D is unresolved. The V gene lost 2 bases and the J gene lost 4 bases, with 12 bases spanning the gap. The CDR3 loop spans 15 amino acids. Germline V gives CDR1 KGHSH, CDR2 LQKENI. The CDR3 DNA reads TGTGCCAGCTCACCAGAGGGAATTGGAAATCAGCCCCAGCATTTT. Its translation: CASSPEGIGNQPQHF.

The chain couples TRBV28 to TRBJ2-1; 9 nucleotides match TRBD2. V lost 3 bases, J lost 15 bases, and 15 bases stayed unmatched. Germline lookup yields CDR1 MDHEN and CDR2 SYDVKM. This CDR3 has 15 residues. The CDR3 is CASSLRVAGALFLFF. CDR3 nucleotide sequence: TGTGCCAGCAGTTTGAGGGTAGCGGGAGCCCTTTTTCTGTTCTTC.

The V gene is TRBV4-2, the J gene TRBJ2-1; the D is unclear. V was pared by 0 bases and J by 4 bases, with 13 bases between. This CDR3 is 16 amino acids long. Germline CDR1 is LGHNA and CDR2 is YNFKEQ. The CDR3 DNA is TGTGCCAGCAGCCAAGATGAACAAGACGGGTACAATGAGCAGTTCTTC. This encodes CASSQDEQDGYNEQFF.

The chain employs TRBV30 and TRBJ1-1, with D possibly TRBD1 on 6 matching bases. The length of the CDR3 is 13 residues. V lost 3 bases, J lost 4 bases, and 12 bases lay in between. Germline V gene lookup returns CDR1 GTSNPN and CDR2 SVGIG (reference sequence). The CDR3 protein is CAWRDTGFTEAFF. Written as DNA, the CDR3 is TGTGCCTGGAGAGATACAGGGTTCACTGAAGCTTTCTTT.

This clone was detected a few times. The J gene is TRBJ1-1, the V gene TRBV6-5; weak D call: TRBD1 (6 bases). The germline gives CDR1 MNHEY, CDR2 SVGAGI. With 0 bases removed from V and 5 bases from J, the gap between germline ends came to 13 bases. The CDR3 loop spans 15 amino acids. The CDR3 DNA follows: TGTGCCAGCAGTTACTCGTCCGAGGGGGAAACTGAAGCTTTCTTT. Translated: CASSYSSEGETEAFF.

The rearrangement uses TRBV4-1 and TRBJ1-1; D remains ambiguous. The V gene lost 3 bases and the J gene lost 1 base, with 15 bases spanning the gap. Germline V gene sequence: CDR1 MGHRA, CDR2 YSYEKL. The CDR3 length is 16 residues. The CDR3 spells CASSHPRGWGNTEAFF. The CDR3 DNA reads as TGCGCCAGCAGCCACCCCCGGGGTTGGGGGAACACTGAAGCTTTCTTT.

The CDR3 DNA is TGCGCCAGCAGCCAAGATAAGCGGGAGTGGGTAAATGAGCAGTTCTTC. Encoded protein: CASSQDKREWVNEQFF. The chain is built from TRBV4-1 and TRBJ2-1, with 8 bases aligning to TRBD2. The ends lost 0 bases at V and 7 bases at J; junction bases unmatched: 8. There are 16 residues in the CDR3. Germline CDR1 and CDR2: MGHRA and YSYEKL.

This clone was observed once. The gene calls are TRBV28 and TRBJ1-6, with 10 bases that match TRBD1. Germline V gene data show CDR1 as MDHEN and CDR2 as SYDVKM. This CDR3 comprises 16 residues. Trimming cost V 5 bases and J 7 bases; bases outside gene matches: 8. The chain's CDR3 is CASSVTGGFRNSPLHF. In nucleotides, the CDR3 is TGTGCCAGCAGTGTGACAGGGGGCTTTCGGAATTCACCCCTCCACTTT. The whole variable domain, filled in from reference TRBV28 and TRBJ1-6, reads DVKVTQSSRYLVKRTGEKVFLECVQDMDHENMFWYRQDPGLGLRLIYFSYDVKMKEKGDIPEGYSVSREKKERFSLILESASTNQTSMYLCASSVTGGFRNSPLHFGNGTRLTVT.

The CDR3 DNA reads as TGTGCCAGTAGTAGGGGGGGTGAAGCAACTCAGCCCCAGCATTTT. The encoded protein is CASSRGGEATQPQHF. The J gene is TRBJ1-5, the V gene TRBV19; weak D call: TRBD1 (5 bases). This CDR3 has 15 residues. The V end lost 4 bases, the J end lost 6 bases, and 16 bases lay between the germline ends. Germline CDR1 and CDR2: LNHDA and SQIVND (reference sequence).

The rearrangement joins TRBV5-1 to TRBJ2-7, with D uncertain. V lost 0 bases, J lost 2 bases, and 15 bases lay in between. The CDR3 totals 16 residues. Germline CDR1 is SGHRS and CDR2 is YFSETQ. CDR3 residues: CASSLAPYDKTYEQYF. The CDR3 DNA is TGCGCCAGCAGCTTGGCGCCCTACGACAAAACCTACGAGCAGTACTTC.

The chain is built from TRBV4-1 and TRBJ1-3; TRBD1 aligns across 9 bases. The CDR3 runs to 18 residues. Germline trimming cut 1 base from V and 3 bases from J; bases unmatched to any gene: 10. CDR1 is MGHRA, CDR2 YSYEKL, per germline. CDR3 loop: CASSQGGQGFPLGNTIYF. The CDR3 DNA reads as TGCGCCAGCAGCCAAGGTGGACAGGGGTTCCCACTTGGAAACACCATATATTTT.

The V and J genes are TRBV6-1 and TRBJ2-7; possible D gene TRBD1, 5 bases. CDR1 is MNHNS, CDR2 SASEGT, per germline. The V end lost 2 bases, the J end lost 3 bases, and 14 bases lay between the germline ends. The CDR3 extends over 15 amino acids. The CDR3 DNA is TGTGCCAGCAGTGAAAAGGGGCACCCCTTCTACGAGCAGTACTTC. This sequence encodes CASSEKGHPFYEQYF.

This clone came up once. The rearrangement joins TRBV28 to TRBJ1-2; 7 nucleotides match TRBD1. J was trimmed by 8 bases and V by 3 bases; bases with no gene match: 21. The V gene's germline CDR1 is MDHEN and CDR2 SYDVKM. The CDR3 length is 18 residues. CDR3 bases: TGTGCCAGCAGTTTTAGTGGGGACGTCGGAACAGGGGAGGAAGGCTACACCTTC. Translating it yields CASSFSGDVGTGEEGYTF.

The gene calls are TRBV27 and TRBJ2-1, with 9 nucleotides matching TRBD1. Trimming cost V 4 bases and J 10 bases; bases outside gene matches: 5. Germline V gene lookup returns CDR1 MNHEY and CDR2 SMNVEV (reference sequence). This CDR3 has 13 residues. CDR3 amino acids: CASSWGQGPEQFF. As DNA, the CDR3 is TGTGCCAGCAGTTGGGGACAGGGCCCCGAGCAGTTCTTC.

V usage is TRBV2 and J usage is TRBJ2-3, with 14 bases lining up with TRBD2. The CDR3 totals 15 residues. The J segment lost 5 bases and the V segment lost 9 bases, leaving 7 bases of the junction unmatched. CDR1 and CDR2 from the germline V gene are SNHLY and FYNNEI. CDR3 region: CARGTSGSREDTQYF. Here the CDR3 DNA reads TGTGCCAGAGGGACTAGCGGGAGTAGGGAAGATACGCAGTATTTT.

The chain recombines TRBV15 with TRBJ2-3, with 9 bases identical to TRBD1. The V gene's germline CDR1 is LNHNV and CDR2 YYDKDF (reference sequence). The CDR3 has 14 amino acids. Trimming at V came to 8 bases and at J to 0 bases, leaving 3 bases not matched to a gene. The CDR3 coding sequence is TGTGCCACCCGACAGGGGGGGAGCACAGATACGCAGTATTTT. Translating gives CATRQGGSTDTQYF.

The chain has TRBV27 and TRBJ2-5; D perhaps matches TRBD2 (5 bases). This CDR3 has 15 amino acids. Germline CDR1 MNHEY, CDR2 SMNVEV (reference sequence). V was clipped by 0 bases and J by 4 bases, with 12 bases between them. CDR3 bases: TGTGCCAGCAGTTTATCGGGTCGGGATAGAGAGACCCAGTACTTC. Translated, it gives CASSLSGRDRETQYF.

The rearrangement uses TRBV28 and TRBJ1-5; 10 bases line up with TRBD1. Germline CDR1 is MDHEN and CDR2 is SYDVKM. CDR3 length: 16 residues. V trimming: 6 bases; J trimming: 2 bases; junction bases outside the gene matches: 7. The CDR3 DNA follows: TGTGCCAGCAGGGAGACAGGGGGCCTTGGCAATCAGCCCCAGCATTTT. It encodes CASRETGGLGNQPQHF.

The chain joins TRBV28 to TRBJ2-5, with D tentatively TRBD1 (6 bases). Near its end, the DNA agrees better with TRBJ2-7, so the J call may be wrong. CDR3 length: 14 amino acids. Germline V gene sequence: CDR1 MDHEN, CDR2 SYDVKM. CDR3 in amino acids: CASSIRQESYEQYF. In nucleotides, the CDR3 is TGTGCCAGCAGCATTCGACAGGAGTCCTACGAGCAGTACTTC.

This clone was seen a single time. The V call is TRBV18, the J call TRBJ1-2, with 10 bases aligning to TRBD1. This CDR3 has 15 residues. J lost 2 bases, V lost 5 bases, and 5 bases had no gene match. Germline loops: CDR1 KGHSH, CDR2 LQKENI. CDR3 sequence: CASSEGQGKNYGYTF. For the CDR3, the DNA is TGTGCCAGCTCAGAGGGACAGGGGAAGAACTATGGCTACACCTTC.

Here the CDR3 reads CASSFVGQPLNTEAFF. Here the CDR3 DNA reads TGTGCCAGCAGTTTCGTCGGACAGCCACTGAACACTGAAGCTTTCTTT. This chain links TRBV27 with TRBJ1-1; maybe TRBD1 (6 bases). There are 16 residues in the CDR3. Germline values: CDR1 MNHEY, CDR2 SMNVEV (reference sequence). The V gene lost 3 bases and the J gene lost 0 bases, with 14 bases spanning the gap.